Below, 16 T cell receptor beta chains from the same sample are listed, as sequenced in a study of blood T cell repertoires in COVID-19. Libraries were prepared by immunoSEQ multiplex PCR; TCRdb keeps only in-frame clonotypes and omits some of them. The sample comprises roughly 230,000 clones, 80% to 90% of which are singletons, and less than 5% rests with the top ten. The sequencing input was peripheral blood. The receptors originated from a woman between 35 and 50 years old who had recovered from COVID-19.

The chain combines TRBV19 with TRBJ1-2; D is unresolved. Germline V gives CDR1 LNHDA, CDR2 SQIVND (reference sequence). The V end lost 0 bases, the J end lost 5 bases, and 10 bases lay between the germline ends. The CDR3 loop spans 14 amino acids. CDR3 coding DNA: TGTGCCAGTAGTATAGATTTTTCTAGATATGGCTACACCTTC. This encodes CASSIDFSRYGYTF. Combining the CDR3 with reference TRBV19 and TRBJ1-2 gives the whole variable domain DGGITQSPKYLFRKEGQNVTLSCEQNLNHDAMYWYRQDPGQGLRLIYYSQIVNDFQKGDIAEGYSVSREKKESFPLTVTSAQKNPTAFYLCASSIDFSRYGYTFGSGTRLTVV.

This chain connects TRBV29-1 to TRBJ2-1, with TRBD2 matching 8 bases. This CDR3 spans 15 amino acids. CDR1 and CDR2 from the germline V gene are SQVTM and ANQGSEA. CDR3 protein: CSISRAGGFRNEQFF. The DNA for the CDR3 is TGCAGTATCTCCCGGGCGGGGGGTTTCAGGAATGAGCAGTTCTTC.

The chain joins TRBV7-2 to TRBJ1-5; the D gene is possibly TRBD1 (6 bases). There are 13 residues in the CDR3. From germline, CDR1 is SGHTA and CDR2 FQGNSA. Trimming left V 5 bases short and J 5 bases short, with 10 bases between. For the CDR3, the DNA is TGTGCCAGCAGCCCACAGGGAGATCAGCCCCAGCATTTT. Its translation: CASSPQGDQPQHF.

This chain connects TRBV12-3 or TRBV12-4 to TRBJ2-5, with D hard to call. Deletions cut 4 bases from V and 2 bases from J, with 5 bases between. CDR3 length: 12 amino acids. The CDR3 is CASSSPQETQYF. As DNA, the CDR3 is TGTGCCAGCAGTTCCCCTCAAGAGACCCAGTACTTC.

The CDR3 DNA sequence: TGTGCCTGGAGTTCCGGGACTAACTACAATGAGCAGTTCTTC. It is translated as CAWSSGTNYNEQFF. The chain carries TRBV30 and TRBJ2-1, with 7 bases fitting TRBD2. After removal of 2 bases from V and 3 bases from J, the junction contained 4 bases not matched to a gene. There are 14 residues in the CDR3. CDR1 and CDR2 (germline): GTSNPN, SVGIG (reference sequence).

This chain links TRBV7-9 with TRBJ2-2; 11 bases agree with TRBD1. Germline assignment: CDR1 SEHNR and CDR2 FQNEAQ (reference sequence). The CDR3 covers 16 residues. Trimming removed 5 bases from V and 3 bases from J; junction bases left unmatched: 5. The CDR3 nucleotides read TGTGCCAGCAGCCCCTCGGGACAGGGGGACACCGGGGAGCTGTTTTTT. Amino acid sequence: CASSPSGQGDTGELFF.

The V and J genes are TRBV6-5 and TRBJ2-3, with TRBD1 identical over 10 bases. The CDR3 runs 14 residues. Germline trimming cut 11 bases from V and 2 bases from J; bases unmatched to any gene: 7. Germline CDR1 reads MNHEY; CDR2 reads SVGAGI. The CDR3 spells CAERTGGDTDTQYF. The DNA for the CDR3 is TGTGCCGAGCGGACAGGGGGAGACACAGATACGCAGTATTTT.

The chain carries TRBV6-5 and TRBJ2-3; tentatively, D is TRBD2 (6 bases). V lost 2 bases to trimming and J lost 3 bases, with 12 bases between them. This CDR3 is 15 amino acids long. Looked up from germline, CDR1 is MNHEY and CDR2 is SVGAGI. DNA of the CDR3: TGTGCCAGCAGTTACCCCCGGGGGAGGACAGATACGCAGTATTTT. Translated, it gives CASSYPRGRTDTQYF.

V and J are TRBV11-3 and TRBJ2-5, with 11 bases identical to TRBD2. CDR1 and CDR2 (germline): SGHNT, YENEEA. The CDR3 extends over 14 amino acids. After removal of 5 bases from V and 4 bases from J, the junction contained 3 bases not matched to a gene. CDR3 DNA: TGTGCCAGCAGCGCCGGACTAGCGGGAGAGACCCAGTACTTC. This gives the protein CASSAGLAGETQYF. Full variable domain (outside the CDR3, taken from reference TRBV11-3 and TRBJ2-5): EAGVVQSPRYKIIEKKQPVAFWCNPISGHNTLYWYLQNLGQGPELLIRYENEEAVDDSQLPKDRFSAERLKGVDSTLKIQPAELGDSAVYLCASSAGLAGETQYFGPGTRLLVL.

V and J are TRBV10-3 and TRBJ2-1; 15 bases agree with TRBD2. This CDR3 has 17 amino acids. Per the germline V gene, CDR1 is ENHRY and CDR2 is SYGVKD. Trimming cost V 8 bases and J 10 bases; bases outside gene matches: 15. The CDR3 DNA reads TGTGCCATCCAGACCCGGACTAGCGGGGGGGTAGTAGACGAGCAGTTCTTC. Translating it yields CAIQTRTSGGVVDEQFF.

The rearrangement joins TRBV7-9 to TRBJ2-5; the D gene is possibly TRBD2 (5 bases). V lost 5 bases and J lost 6, with 16 bases in between. The CDR3 contains 14 residues. Germline values: CDR1 SEHNR, CDR2 FQNEAQ (reference sequence). The CDR3 coding sequence is TGTGCCAGCAGCCCGGTACGCGACGGGAAGACCCAGTACTTC. Amino acids: CASSPVRDGKTQYF.

The J gene is TRBJ2-5, the V gene TRBV5-6, with 9 bases that match TRBD2. The CDR3 contains 13 residues. CDR1 is SGHDT and CDR2 is YYEEEE in the germline V gene. Unmatched junction bases numbered 3, after V lost 4 bases and J lost 5 bases. For the CDR3, the DNA is TGTGCCAGCAGCAACGGACTAGCGGAGACCCAGTACTTC. Amino acids: CASSNGLAETQYF. Based on the CDR3 plus reference TRBV5-6 and TRBJ2-5, the full variable domain is DAGVTQSPTHLIKTRGQQVTLRCSPKSGHDTVSWYQQALGQGPQFIFQYYEEEERQRGNFPDRFSGHQFPNYSSELNVNALLLGDSALYLCASSNGLAETQYFGPGTRLLVL.

The chain has TRBV19 and TRBJ1-4; D uncertain. The V end lost 1 base, the J end lost 0 bases, and 6 bases lay between the germline ends. The germline V gene encodes CDR1 LNHDA and CDR2 SQIVND (reference sequence). There are 15 residues in the CDR3. CDR3 DNA: TGTGCCAGTAGTATAGGCGTCTCAACTAATGAAAAACTGTTTTTT. Protein sequence: CASSIGVSTNEKLFF.

The chain is built from TRBV28 and TRBJ1-1; 7 nucleotides align to TRBD1. After removal of 3 bases from V and 5 bases from J, the junction contained 9 bases not matched to a gene. The CDR3 is made up of 15 amino acids. Germline V gene sequence: CDR1 MDHEN, CDR2 SYDVKM. The CDR3 DNA reads TGTGCCAGCAGTTTGCCAGGGGGGATGACGACTGAAGCTTTCTTT. Translating it yields CASSLPGGMTTEAFF.

This clone was seen only once. J is TRBJ1-3 and V is TRBV5-1; no definite D call. The V end lost 5 bases, the J end lost 0 bases, and 12 bases lay between the germline ends. The CDR3 loop spans 15 amino acids. Germline CDR1 and CDR2: SGHRS and YFSETQ. The CDR3 nucleotides read TGCGCCAGCAGGGCCGCTGGGAGCTCTGGAAACACCATATATTTT. Residues: CASRAAGSSGNTIYF.

V usage is TRBV18 and J usage is TRBJ2-1; TRBD1 agrees at 8 bases. The V gene end was trimmed by 8 bases and the J gene end by 6 bases; junction bases not matched to a gene: 12. CDR1 and CDR2 from the germline V gene are KGHSH and LQKENI. This CDR3 is built from 15 residues. The CDR3: CASTFGQGGVNEQFF. The CDR3 region has the DNA TGTGCCAGCACGTTCGGACAGGGTGGGGTCAATGAGCAGTTCTTC. Using reference TRBV18 and TRBJ2-1 for the parts outside the CDR3, the full variable domain is NAGVMQNPRHLVRRRGQEARLRCSPMKGHSHVYWYRQLPEEGLKFMVYLQKENIIDESGMPKERFSAEFPKEGPSILRIQQVVRGDSAAYFCASTFGQGGVNEQFFGPGTRLTVL.